Each of the 10 T cell receptor beta chains below was sequenced from the same sample in a study of CD8+CD57+ T cells in acquired aplastic anemia. CD8+CD57+ cell expansion had been shown by flow cytometry in patients chosen for sequencing. It was genomic DNA that served as the template for profiling TCR beta VDJ and CDR3. MiXCR, run by TCRdb on the reads, gives a single entry per CDR3 protein. The sample records 120,000 or so distinct CDR3 sequences, less than 50% being singletons. The sample comprised sorted CD4+, CD8+, or CD8+CD57+ T cells (not recorded which) from PBMCs. Every receptor here comes from a human donor with aplastic anemia.

The CDR3 reads CAWESGTNGYTF. CDR3 nucleotides: TGTGCCTGGGAATCGGGGACTAATGGCTACACCTTC. The rearrangement uses TRBV19 and TRBJ1-2, with TRBD1 as a possible D gene (5 bases). The germline V gene has CDR1 LNHDA and CDR2 SQIVND (reference sequence). V was shortened by 11 bases and J by 6 bases, with 16 bases between the two germline ends. This CDR3 is built from 12 residues.

V usage is TRBV19 and J usage is TRBJ2-3; D is uncertain. The germline CDR1 and CDR2 sequences are LNHDA and SQIVND (reference sequence). The ends were cut back, 5 bases at V and 6 bases at J, with 6 bases in the middle. The CDR3 sequence is 11 residues long. In nucleotides, the CDR3 is TGTGCCAGTAGTTTCAGGGATACGCAGTATTTT. Its protein is CASSFRDTQYF.

This clonotype has more than one count but fewer than ten. V gene TRBV28 combines with J gene TRBJ2-3, with D perhaps assigned TRBD1 or TRBD2 (6 bases each). This CDR3 has 16 residues. CDR1 and CDR2 from the germline V gene are MDHEN and SYDVKM. Trimming cost V 2 bases and J 3 bases, with 15 bases left between them. The CDR3 DNA sequence: TGTGCCAGCAGTTTAGCACCGGGGGCAAGGACAGATACGCAGTATTTT. Protein: CASSLAPGARTDTQYF.

This clonotype was counted between two and nine times. V and J are TRBV20-1 and TRBJ2-3; 10 bases align to TRBD1. The CDR3 loop spans 15 amino acids. With V trimmed by 3 bases and J by 3 bases, 6 bases remained unmatched. CDR1 is DFQATT and CDR2 is SNEGSKA in the germline V gene (reference sequence). The CDR3 protein is CSARLGTGDTDTQYF. DNA for the CDR3: TGCAGTGCTAGGCTAGGGACAGGGGATACAGATACGCAGTATTTT.

This clonotype was seen many times. As DNA, the CDR3 is TGTGCCAGCAGTTATGTGGGTGAGACCCAGTACTTC. Amino acids: CASSYVGETQYF. The rearrangement uses TRBV6-5 and TRBJ2-5, with no clear D. The CDR3 has 12 amino acids. The V gene's germline CDR1 is MNHEY and CDR2 SVGAGI. V lost 3 bases and J 5 bases, leaving 7 bases between the germline ends.

The J gene is TRBJ2-1, the V gene TRBV19; 7 nucleotides line up with TRBD1. Germline values: CDR1 LNHDA, CDR2 SQIVND (reference sequence). Germline trimming cut 4 bases from V and 7 bases from J; bases unmatched to any gene: 1. There are 12 residues in the CDR3. CDR3 loop: CASSNRGNEQFF. The CDR3 coding sequence is TGTGCCAGTAGTAACAGGGGTAATGAGCAGTTCTTC.

Ten or more counts support this clonotype. The CDR3: CASSSPRGPYTEAFF. In nucleotides, the CDR3 is TGTGCCAGCAGCTCCCCCCGGGGGCCTTACACTGAAGCTTTCTTT. This chain connects TRBV7-8 to TRBJ1-1, with D perhaps matching TRBD1 (6 bases). The CDR3 totals 15 residues. Between the trimmed V and J ends, which lost 4 bases and 3 bases, there was a span of 15 bases. Germline V CDR1 and CDR2: SGHVS, FQNEAQ.

This clonotype was picked up a small number of times. The chain combines TRBV20-1 with TRBJ2-3; 9 nucleotides agree with TRBD2. Germline CDR1 reads DFQATT; CDR2 reads SNEGSKA (reference sequence). The V gene end was trimmed by 5 bases and the J gene end by 6 bases; junction bases not matched to a gene: 9. The CDR3 runs 14 residues. The CDR3 DNA reads as TGCAGTGCTCTCAGCGGGGGGCCCGTGGATACGCAGTATTTT. Residues: CSALSGGPVDTQYF.

There are many counts of this clonotype. J is TRBJ1-1 and V is TRBV10-3, with TRBD1 matching 7 bases. V lost 10 bases and J lost 0; bases outside the gene matches: 14. The germline CDR1 and CDR2 sequences are ENHRY and SYGVKD. The CDR3 consists of 16 residues. The CDR3 loop reads CATEKQTGTMNTEAFF. The CDR3 nucleotides are TGTGCCACCGAAAAGCAGACAGGGACTATGAACACTGAAGCTTTCTTT.

This clonotype was observed many times. The chain combines TRBV5-4 with TRBJ1-6, with D perhaps matching TRBD1 (5 bases). Trimming left V 2 bases short and J 0 bases short, with 12 bases between. Germline assignment: CDR1 SGHNT and CDR2 YYREEE (reference sequence). The CDR3 runs to 17 residues. CDR3 nucleotide sequence: TGTGCCAGCAGCTTATTTCCTGACAGCTCCTATAATTCACCCCTCCACTTT. This gives the protein CASSLFPDSSYNSPLHF.